This T cell receptor (beta chain) was retrieved from a study of blood T cell repertoires in COVID-19. As for the study in general: Specimens from acute and convalescent COVID-19 originated in the United States, Italy and Spain. PBMCs, B-cell-depleted T cells, or T cells were the source of the cDNA or gDNA that made up the material.

Original data processing: Quantification of nucleated cells was approximated via reference gene primer amplification. Using immunoSEQ multiplex PCR, the repertoire was profiled, and TCRdb retains in-frame clones only, with some absent. V, J and clone size are those of that table, while D and trimming were read from the DNA. The sample consists of around 190,000 clones, roughly four fifths of them appearing once. Germline V lookup: CDR1 SGHNT, CDR2 YYREEE (reference sequence). This CDR3 comprises 14 residues. Trimming took 5 bases from V and 3 from J, leaving 12 bases between them. Seattle enrolled patients during active infection and tracked them longitudinally.

The source of this sequence is a woman aged 40 to 50 with COVID-19, enrolled during active disease. The sample taken for sequencing was peripheral blood. This chain connects TRBV5-4 to TRBJ2-1, with D perhaps TRBD2 (6 bases). The CDR3 bases are TGTGCCAGCAGACTGGGACTTCTCTACAATGAGCAGTTCTTC. Translation: CASRLGLLYNEQFF. Supplemented by reference TRBV5-4 and TRBJ2-1, the full variable domain reads ETGVTQSPTHLIKTRGQQVTLRCSSQSGHNTVSWYQQALGQGPQFIFQYYREEENGRGNFPPRFSGLQFPNYSSELNVNALELDDSALYLCASRLGLLYNEQFFGPGTRLTVL.